These 15 T cell receptor beta chains originate from one sample sequenced in a study of molecular identifiers for immune sequencing clone quantification. TCRdb re-analysed the PCR reads in MiXCR, keeping a single row per CDR3 protein. The sample lists over 600,000 distinct CDR3 sequences; about 20% were seen once. Sequenced sample: naive CD8+ T cells from blood, with Jurkat cell RNA spiked in. Subset indicated: FACS-sorted CD8+CD4-CCR7+CD45RA+ naive T cells. Every receptor here comes from a human donor in good health. Some libraries in this study had Jurkat cell RNA spiked in.

This clonotype has at least ten counts. This chain links TRBV6-5 with TRBJ2-7; a possible D gene is TRBD1 (6 bases). The CDR3 extends over 16 amino acids. Trimming removed 6 bases from V and 3 bases from J, with 21 bases in between. Germline CDR1 is MNHEY and CDR2 is SVGAGI. CDR3 sequence reads: CASREDPRDTYYEQYF. CDR3 coding DNA: TGTGCCAGCAGAGAGGACCCACGGGACACATACTACGAGCAGTACTTC.

This clonotype was seen many times. The gene calls are TRBV12-3 or TRBV12-4 and TRBJ2-2; TRBD2 matches at 10 bases. V lost 4 bases, J lost 2 bases, and 4 bases stayed unmatched. CDR3 length: 16 residues. This CDR3 reads CASSSSGRANTGELFF. CDR3 DNA sequence: TGTGCCAGCAGTTCTAGCGGGAGAGCCAACACCGGGGAGCTGTTTTTT.

This clonotype was counted at least ten times. The V gene is TRBV20-1, the J gene TRBJ2-7; 11 bases are shared with TRBD2. Unmatched junction bases numbered 7, after V lost 0 bases and J lost 6 bases. This CDR3 comprises 15 residues. The germline V gene encodes CDR1 DFQATT and CDR2 SNEGSKA (reference sequence). The CDR3 reads CSARDGGSGGVEQYF. CDR3 sequence (DNA): TGCAGTGCTAGAGATGGGGGTAGCGGGGGGGTCGAGCAGTACTTC.

There are a few counts of this clonotype. This sequence joins TRBV7-6 and TRBJ1-2; no reliable D call. The CDR3 sequence is 15 residues long. Germline CDR1 is SGHVS and CDR2 is FNYEAQ. Trimming cost V 4 bases and J 4 bases, with 16 bases left between them. The chain's CDR3 is CASSSGGSSFYGYTF. The CDR3 nucleotides read TGTGCCAGCAGCTCCGGTGGGTCCTCATTCTATGGCTACACCTTC.

The table lists this clonotype with many counts. The chain uses TRBV30 and TRBJ1-1; D ambiguous. The CDR3 covers 12 residues. V was clipped by 5 bases and J by 1 base, with 8 bases between them. Germline V gene lookup returns CDR1 GTSNPN and CDR2 SVGIG (reference sequence). CDR3 sequence reads: CAWATANTEAFF. The CDR3 DNA reads TGTGCCTGGGCTACAGCGAACACTGAAGCTTTCTTT.

This clonotype was counted a few times. This chain links TRBV7-9 with TRBJ2-7, with 11 bases aligning to TRBD2. J was trimmed by 2 bases and V by 1 base; bases with no gene match: 4. Germline-derived CDR1 and CDR2 are SEHNR and FQNEAQ (reference sequence). The CDR3 is made up of 16 amino acids. CDR3 residues: CASSLGLAGTPYEQYF. The CDR3 DNA sequence: TGTGCCAGCAGCTTAGGACTAGCGGGGACCCCCTACGAGCAGTACTTC.

This clonotype showed up many times. V usage is TRBV20-1 and J usage is TRBJ1-5; TRBD1 aligns across 9 bases. CDR3 length: 15 amino acids. Germline CDR1 is DFQATT and CDR2 is SNEGSKA (reference sequence). V gave up 3 bases and J gave up 5 bases; unmatched junction bases: 8. The CDR3: CSARAPGQGHQPQHF. CDR3 bases: TGCAGTGCTAGGGCCCCGGGACAGGGCCATCAGCCCCAGCATTTT.

This clonotype has at least ten counts. The chain uses TRBV7-9 and TRBJ2-2, with D possibly being TRBD2 (6 bases). Germline assignment: CDR1 SEHNR and CDR2 FQNEAQ (reference sequence). Trimming removed 6 bases at V and 6 bases at J, with 14 bases between. CDR3 size: 14 residues. The CDR3 coding sequence is TGTGCCAGCAGGCCGGGACTTCCCGCCGGGGAGCTGTTTTTT. As protein: CASRPGLPAGELFF.

This clonotype was observed many times. The chain links TRBV24-1 to TRBJ2-7, with 8 bases identical to TRBD1. Looked up from germline, CDR1 is KGHDR and CDR2 is SFDVKD. V lost 4 bases and J lost 2; bases outside the gene matches: 3. The CDR3 consists of 14 residues. The CDR3 DNA is TGTGCCACCAGTGACCGGGACAGGCCCTACGAGCAGTACTTC. Translation gives CATSDRDRPYEQYF.

The J gene is TRBJ2-7, the V gene TRBV2; 9 nucleotides line up with TRBD2. The CDR3 loop spans 13 amino acids. Germline V gene lookup returns CDR1 SNHLY and CDR2 FYNNEI. The V and J ends lost 8 bases and 0 bases, in that order; junction bases with no gene match: 2. As DNA, the CDR3 is TGTGCCAGCTTGACTAGCGGCTCCTACGAGCAGTACTTC. Translated, it gives CASLTSGSYEQYF.

The table lists this clonotype with many counts. In nucleotides, the CDR3 is TGCAGCGTTTCTTTCTCGAACACCGGGGAGCTGTTTTTT. Translated: CSVSFSNTGELFF. The chain uses TRBV29-1 and TRBJ2-2; D is unresolved. The germline V gene has CDR1 SQVTM and CDR2 ANQGSEA. The CDR3 length is 13 residues. V lost 5 bases and J lost 0, with 7 bases in between.

This chain uses TRBV2 with TRBJ2-7, with 8 nucleotides matching TRBD1. Germline CDR1 and CDR2: SNHLY and FYNNEI. V shed 5 bases and J 6 bases; nucleotides not matched to a gene: 6. This CDR3 region has 13 residues. The CDR3: CASSRTGSSEQYF. CDR3 in DNA: TGTGCCAGCAGTAGGACAGGGAGTTCCGAGCAGTACTTC.

This clonotype was recorded at least ten times. The rearrangement uses TRBV28 and TRBJ2-7; D not resolved. Trimming shortened V by 5 bases and J by 0 bases, and 8 bases separated the two germline ends. This CDR3 region has 13 residues. Looked up from germline, CDR1 is MDHEN and CDR2 is SYDVKM. CDR3 bases: TGTGCCAGCAGTGTACAGAGCTCCTACGAGCAGTACTTC. It is translated as CASSVQSSYEQYF.

The J gene is TRBJ2-5, the V gene TRBV19; 7 bases are a match to TRBD1. The CDR3 is 14 residues long. The germline V gene encodes CDR1 LNHDA and CDR2 SQIVND (reference sequence). V shed 4 bases and J 3 bases; nucleotides not matched to a gene: 5. CDR3 nucleotide sequence: TGTGCCAGTAGTAACTGGGACAGCGAAGAGACCCAGTACTTC. Residues: CASSNWDSEETQYF.

Remarks on this clonotype: This may stem from a read error, because a much larger clone lies one nucleotide away. The CDR3 spells CSAISRDRAYEQYF. Here the CDR3 DNA reads TGCAGTGCTATAAGCCGGGACCGGGCGTACGAGCAGTACTTC. The chain is built from TRBV20-1 and TRBJ2-7; D is perhaps TRBD1 or TRBD2 (5 bases each). The ends were cut back, 4 bases at V and 4 bases at J, with 17 bases in the middle. There are 14 residues in the CDR3. CDR1 is DFQATT and CDR2 is SNEGSKA in the germline V gene (reference sequence).